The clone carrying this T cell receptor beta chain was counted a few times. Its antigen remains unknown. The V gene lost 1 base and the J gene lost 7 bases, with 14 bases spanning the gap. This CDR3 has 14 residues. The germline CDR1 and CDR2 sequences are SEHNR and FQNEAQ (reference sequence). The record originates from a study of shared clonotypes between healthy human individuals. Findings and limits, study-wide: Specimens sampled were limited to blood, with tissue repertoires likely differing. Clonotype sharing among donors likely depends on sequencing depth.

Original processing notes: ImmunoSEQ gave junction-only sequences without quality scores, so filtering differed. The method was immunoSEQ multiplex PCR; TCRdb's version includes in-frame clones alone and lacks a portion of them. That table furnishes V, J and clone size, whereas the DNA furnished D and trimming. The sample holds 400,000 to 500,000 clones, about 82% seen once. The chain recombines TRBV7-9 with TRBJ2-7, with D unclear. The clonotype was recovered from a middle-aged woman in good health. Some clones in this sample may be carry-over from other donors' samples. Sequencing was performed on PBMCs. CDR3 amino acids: CASSLGSLWAEQYF. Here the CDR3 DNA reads TGTGCCAGCAGCTTAGGGTCCCTATGGGCAGAGCAGTACTTC. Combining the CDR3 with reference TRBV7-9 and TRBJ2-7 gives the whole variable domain DTGVSQNPRHKITKRGQNVTFRCDPISEHNRLYWYRQTLGQGPEFLTYFQNEAQLEKSRLLSDRFSAERPKGSFSTLEIQRTEQGDSAMYLCASSLGSLWAEQYFGPGTRLTVT.